The rows below give T cell receptor beta chains drawn from one sample of a study of T cells after yellow fever vaccination. TCRdb processed the 5' RACE reads anew with MiXCR; each CDR3 protein has one entry. The sample gives about 340,000 distinct CDR3 sequences, about 9.5% of which show up once; roughly 18% is in the top ten. The specimen comprised PBMCs, sampled on the day of the first yellow fever vaccination. These receptors were taken from a man in his late teens or twenties who received the YFV17D yellow fever vaccine. The CDR3 runs from the conserved cysteine through the conserved F or W. The D gene is left open where the match is weak. Rows may omit the clone size; those that give it use once, few, many or a size class.

abundance	d_gene	v_gene	j_gene	CDR3nt	CDR3aa
few	.	TRBV5-1	TRBJ1-6	TGCGCCAGCAGCTTGGGTGGCAGGGGCTCCGATTCACCCCTCCACTTT	CASSLGGRGSDSPLHF
.	TRBD1	TRBV7-9	TRBJ2-2	TGTGCCAGCAGCTTGGGGGACAGGAGGACCGGGGAGCTGTTTTTT	CASSLGDRRTGELFF
few	TRBD2	TRBV20-1	TRBJ2-7	TGCAGTCCGAAGGGAGGGGACGGCGACGAGCAGTACTTC	CSPKGGDGDEQYF
many	TRBD2	TRBV7-2	TRBJ2-4	TGTGCCAGCAGCTCCCTAGCGGGGGGTTTCGGCATTCAGTACTTC	CASSSLAGGFGIQYF
few	TRBD2	TRBV7-9	TRBJ2-1	TGTGCCAGCAGCTTAGGGACTAGCATCAATGAGCAGTTCTTC	CASSLGTSINEQFF
.	.	TRBV6-1	TRBJ2-3	TGTGCCACGAACCGACAACGCACAGATACGCAGTATTTT	CATNRQRTDTQYF
.	.	TRBV9	TRBJ2-5	TGTGCCAGCAGCGTGGGGGGTGGGGCTCAAGAGACCCAGTACTTC	CASSVGGGAQETQYF
.	TRBD2	TRBV5-1	TRBJ2-3	TGCGCCAGCGAGTGGCAAAGCAGCGGGGGTGGGGATACGCAGTATTTT	CASEWQSSGGGDTQYF
few	.	TRBV25-1	TRBJ1-4	TGTGCCAGCAGTGGGGATGCTGTCCCCGGAAAACTGTTTTTT	CASSGDAVPGKLFF
.	TRBD1	TRBV6-5	TRBJ2-1	TGTGCCAGCAGTTATAGGGACAGGGGGCGGGCTGAGCAGTTCTTC	CASSYRDRGRAEQFF
few	.	TRBV7-2	TRBJ2-5	TGTGCCAGCGGGTCTAGAGCGCAAGAGACCCAGTACTTC	CASGSRAQETQYF
few	.	TRBV6-2/TRBV6-3	TRBJ2-3	TGTGCCAGCAGTGTAAAGGGGCATACGCAGTATTTT	CASSVKGHTQYF
.	TRBD1	TRBV28	TRBJ2-2	TGTGCCAGCAGCAAGATCGGGACAGGGGACACCGGGGAGCTGTTTTTT	CASSKIGTGDTGELFF
.	TRBD2	TRBV2	TRBJ2-1	TGTGCCAGCAGTGGACTAGCGGGGGGGCCCGATGAGCAGTTCTTC	CASSGLAGGPDEQFF